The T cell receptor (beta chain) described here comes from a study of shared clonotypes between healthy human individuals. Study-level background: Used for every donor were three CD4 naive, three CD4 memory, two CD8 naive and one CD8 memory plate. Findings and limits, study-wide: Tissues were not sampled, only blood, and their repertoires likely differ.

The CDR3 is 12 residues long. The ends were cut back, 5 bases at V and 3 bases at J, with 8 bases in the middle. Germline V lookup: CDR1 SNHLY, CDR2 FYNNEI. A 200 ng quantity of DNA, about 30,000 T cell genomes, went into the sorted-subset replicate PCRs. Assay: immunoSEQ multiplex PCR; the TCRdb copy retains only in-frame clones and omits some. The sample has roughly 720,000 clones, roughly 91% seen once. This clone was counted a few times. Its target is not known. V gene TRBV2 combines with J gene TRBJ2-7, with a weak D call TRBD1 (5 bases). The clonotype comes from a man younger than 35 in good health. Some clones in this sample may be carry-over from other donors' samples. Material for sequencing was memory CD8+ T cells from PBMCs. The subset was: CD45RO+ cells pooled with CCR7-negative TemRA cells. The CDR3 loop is CASSLRDYEQYF. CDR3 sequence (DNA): TGTGCCAGCAGTCTCAGGGACTACGAGCAGTACTTC.